The clone carrying this TCR beta chain has only a few counts. Its antigen remains unknown. Trimming left V 1 base short and J 5 bases short, with 12 bases between. This CDR3 contains 14 residues. Germline V gene sequence: CDR1 SGHTA, CDR2 FQGNSA. This specimen belongs to a study of T cells after yellow fever vaccination. General study results and limits: Clonotype sharing between CD4 and CD8 compartments was small.

Synthesis of TCR cDNA relied on 5'RACE template switching, which attached a universal primer site and UMIs. TCRdb reanalysed the 5' RACE reads using MiXCR and keeps one entry per CDR3 protein. The sample shows around 330,000 distinct CDR3 sequences, approximately 3.9% of them seen only once. This TCR was recovered from a man aged 18 to 30 who received the YFV17D yellow fever vaccine. The V and J genes are TRBV7-2 and TRBJ2-7; D may match TRBD1 or TRBD2 (5 bases each). The starting material was PBMCs, obtained on the day of the yellow fever booster vaccination. The CDR3 sequence: CASSLDWGRDEQYF. In DNA, the CDR3 is TGTGCCAGCAGCTTAGACTGGGGGAGAGACGAGCAGTACTTC.